This paragraph covers one TCR beta chain sequence. The source of the sample is a study of identical twins. Germline V gives CDR1 SGHRS, CDR2 YFSETQ. The germline V and J ends were trimmed by 1 base and 2 bases, with 5 bases remaining between them. The CDR3 consists of 13 residues. TCRdb re-derived calls from the 5' RACE reads in MiXCR, one entry per CDR3 protein. The sample holds over 500,000 distinct CDR3 sequences, approximately 22% seen once. This same sample was also part of a study on T cells expressing NK-cell markers.

The chain has TRBV5-1 and TRBJ2-3, with unresolved D. The TCR comes from a woman younger than 35 in good health. The sample comprised CD4+ T cells sorted from blood. CDR3 nucleotides: TGCGCCAGCAGCTTGACGAACACAGATACGCAGTATTTT. Translating it yields CASSLTNTDTQYF.